This TCR beta chain stems from a study of blood T cell repertoires in COVID-19. Across the whole study: COVID-19 samples, acute and convalescent, were from the United States, Italy and Spain. In each case, the material was cDNA or gDNA derived from T cells, B-cell-depleted T cells, or PBMCs.

Germline lookup yields CDR1 SGHDT and CDR2 YYEEEE. The CDR3 is made up of 16 amino acids. V lost 0 bases and J lost 7; bases outside the gene matches: 7. In the source study's methods: The assay estimated nucleated cells by amplifying reference gene primers. The table came from immunoSEQ multiplex PCR; TCRdb's copy has only in-frame clones and leaves some out. That table furnishes V, J and clone size, whereas the DNA furnished D and trimming. The profile shows approximately 50,000 clones, 92% of them singletons. The chain employs TRBV5-6 and TRBJ2-2; 9 bases align to TRBD2. This receptor was obtained from a man aged 50-59 years with active COVID-19. The sequenced sample consisted of peripheral blood. The CDR3 sequence is CASSLVVSGGFGELFF. Here the CDR3 DNA reads TGTGCCAGCAGCTTGGTTGTTAGCGGGGGCTTCGGGGAGCTGTTTTTT.